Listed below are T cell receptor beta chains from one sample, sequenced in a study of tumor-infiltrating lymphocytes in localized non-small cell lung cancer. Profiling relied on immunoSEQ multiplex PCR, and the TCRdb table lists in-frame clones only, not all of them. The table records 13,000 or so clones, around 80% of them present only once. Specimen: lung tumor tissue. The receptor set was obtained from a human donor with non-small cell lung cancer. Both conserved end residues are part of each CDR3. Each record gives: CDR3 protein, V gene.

CDR3 protein: CAITQSGGHGSPLHF; V gene: TRBV10-3
CDR3 protein: CASSLALAGDGELFF; V gene: TRBV5-4
CDR3 protein: CASSYSSQGANNGYTF; V gene: TRBV6-5
CDR3 protein: CASKVLRGDTQYF; V gene: TRBV2
CDR3 protein: CAWSTGNGGNTIYF; V gene: TRBV30
CDR3 protein: CATSRGNRETQYF; V gene: TRBV15
CDR3 protein: CASSPRAAPYEQYF; V gene: TRBV4-1
CDR3 protein: CASSKETNTEAFF; V gene: TRBV7-2
CDR3 protein: CASSYSGRASYEQYF; V gene: TRBV6-6
CDR3 protein: CSAQVVGGYTF; V gene: TRBV20-1
CDR3 protein: CASSLARGGNTIYF; V gene: TRBV5-5
CDR3 protein: CASSAGTDLNQPQHF; V gene: TRBV18
CDR3 protein: CASSPMGPLMGEQYF; V gene: TRBV7-8
CDR3 protein: CASSELATDTQYF; V gene: TRBV5-6
CDR3 protein: CAWRAGEVTGELFF; V gene: TRBV30
CDR3 protein: CASSPSLQGASEAFF; V gene: TRBV5-1
CDR3 protein: CSVRWDEQFF; V gene: TRBV29-1
CDR3 protein: CASSVVQGGITGELFF; V gene: TRBV9
CDR3 protein: CASSQRTGINEQFF; V gene: TRBV4-1
CDR3 protein: CASSKGSGTEAFF; V gene: TRBV7-7